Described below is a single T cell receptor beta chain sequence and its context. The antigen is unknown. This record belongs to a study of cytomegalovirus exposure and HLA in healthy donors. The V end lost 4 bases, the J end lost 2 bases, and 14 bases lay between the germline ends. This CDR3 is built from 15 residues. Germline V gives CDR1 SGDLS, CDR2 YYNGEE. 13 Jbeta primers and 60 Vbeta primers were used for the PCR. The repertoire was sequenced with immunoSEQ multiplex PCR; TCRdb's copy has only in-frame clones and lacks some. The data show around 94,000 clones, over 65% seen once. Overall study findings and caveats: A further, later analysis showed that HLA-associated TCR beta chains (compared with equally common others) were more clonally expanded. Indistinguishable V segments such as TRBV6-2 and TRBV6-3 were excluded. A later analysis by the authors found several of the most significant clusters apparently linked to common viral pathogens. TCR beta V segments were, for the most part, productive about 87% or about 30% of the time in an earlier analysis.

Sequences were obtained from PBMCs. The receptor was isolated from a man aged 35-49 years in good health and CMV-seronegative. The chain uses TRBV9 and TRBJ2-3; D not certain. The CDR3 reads CASSTRTRNTDTQYF. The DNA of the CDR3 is TGTGCCAGCAGCACAAGAACCCGTAACACAGATACGCAGTATTTT.